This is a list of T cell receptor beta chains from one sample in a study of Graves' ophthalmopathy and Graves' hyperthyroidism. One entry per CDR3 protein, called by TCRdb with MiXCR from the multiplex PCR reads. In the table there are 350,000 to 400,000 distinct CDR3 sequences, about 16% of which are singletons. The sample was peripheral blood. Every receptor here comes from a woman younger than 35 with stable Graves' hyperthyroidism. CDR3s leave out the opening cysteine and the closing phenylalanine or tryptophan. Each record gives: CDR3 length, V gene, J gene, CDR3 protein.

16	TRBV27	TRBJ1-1	ASSLLGTGIRTNTEAF
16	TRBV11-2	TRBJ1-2	ASNKQPSHIPTSYGYT
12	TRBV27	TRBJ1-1	ASSDLGPNTKAF
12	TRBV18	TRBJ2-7	ASSPLPGNYEQY
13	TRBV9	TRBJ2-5	ASSVGDWNKETQY
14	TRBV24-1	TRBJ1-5	ATSDSYRDGNQPQH
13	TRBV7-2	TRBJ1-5	ASSLTGTSNQPQH
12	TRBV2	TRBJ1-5	ASNRDFSNQPQH
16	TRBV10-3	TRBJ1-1	AISESSARGPKDTEAF
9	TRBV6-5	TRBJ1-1	ASSYETEAF
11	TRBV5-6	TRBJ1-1	ASSLVDLTEAF
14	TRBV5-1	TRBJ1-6	ASSFTGTVGNSPLH
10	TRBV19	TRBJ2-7	ASSMWGLEQY
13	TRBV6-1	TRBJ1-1	ASSEAGGWGTEAF
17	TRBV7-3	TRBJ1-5	ASSLIWGWSLGLNQPQH
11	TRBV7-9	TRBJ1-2	ASSARTAYGYT
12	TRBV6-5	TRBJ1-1	ASSYGAGNTEAF
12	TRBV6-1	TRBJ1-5	ASSLMAGNQPQH
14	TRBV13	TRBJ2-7	ASSATGTGPSYEQY
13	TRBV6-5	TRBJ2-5	ASSYHGTSEETQY
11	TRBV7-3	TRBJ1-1	ASSLVGVDEAF
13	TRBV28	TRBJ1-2	ASSFVTATNYGYT
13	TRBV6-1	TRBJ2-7	ASSGRLGTGDEQY
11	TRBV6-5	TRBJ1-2	ASSYYTGGGYT
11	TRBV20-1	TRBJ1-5	SARTGRNQPQH
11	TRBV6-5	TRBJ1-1	ASSYSKGAEAF
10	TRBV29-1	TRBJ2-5	SGRGFGETQY
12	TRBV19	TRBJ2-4	ASSIGRLRDIQY
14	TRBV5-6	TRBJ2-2	ASSPDRGRRTGELF
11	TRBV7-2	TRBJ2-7	ASSLRDSAEQY
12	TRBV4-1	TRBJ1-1	ASSLGRSSTEAF
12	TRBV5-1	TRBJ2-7	TSSSGTVTSEQY
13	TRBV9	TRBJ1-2	ASSVDEGADYGYT
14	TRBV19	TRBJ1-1	ASSIEGGQKNTEAF